A selection of T cell receptor beta chains follows, all from one sample in a study of shared clonotypes between healthy human individuals. Produced via immunoSEQ multiplex PCR; TCRdb's table is partial and in-frame only. The sample carries more than 1.2 million clones, 97% to 99% recorded once. The sample consisted of naive CD4+ T cells sorted from blood. These receptors all stem from a man aged 25 to 40 in good health. Both conserved end residues are part of each CDR3. Each record gives: J gene, D gene, clone size, V gene, CDR3 protein, CDR3 DNA. The D gene is left open where the match is weak. Clone size is shown for a subset of rows, as once, few, many or a class of expanded clone.

J: TRBJ2-3; D: TRBD1; size: -; V: TRBV19; CDR3: CASSVLGQGASTDTQYF; DNA: TGTGCCAGTAGTGTACTGGGACAGGGGGCTAGCACAGATACGCAGTATTTT
J: TRBJ2-1; D: TRBD2; size: -; V: TRBV28; CDR3: CASSFLASGRGNEQFF; DNA: TGTGCCAGCAGTTTTCTCGCTAGCGGGAGGGGAAATGAGCAGTTCTTC
J: TRBJ2-1; D: -; size: -; V: TRBV27; CDR3: CASSWGDVRNEQFF; DNA: TGTGCCAGCAGTTGGGGGGACGTTCGGAATGAGCAGTTCTTC
J: TRBJ1-4; D: -; size: -; V: TRBV29-1; CDR3: CSVYTVATNEKLFF; DNA: TGCAGCGTTTACACAGTTGCAACTAATGAAAAACTGTTTTTT
J: TRBJ1-1; D: TRBD1; size: -; V: TRBV28; CDR3: CASRPAQGWTEAFF; DNA: TGTGCCAGCAGGCCCGCACAGGGGTGGACTGAAGCTTTCTTT
J: TRBJ1-4; D: TRBD1; size: -; V: TRBV5-5; CDR3: CASIGTGGTNEKLFF; DNA: TGTGCCAGCATCGGGACAGGGGGTACTAATGAAAAACTGTTTTTT
J: TRBJ2-3; D: TRBD2; size: once; V: TRBV4-1; CDR3: CASSPRGTSGSADTQYF; DNA: TGCGCCAGCAGCCCTCGGGGGACTAGCGGGAGCGCAGATACGCAGTATTTT
J: TRBJ2-5; D: -; size: -; V: TRBV5-6; CDR3: CASSSTETQYF; DNA: TGTGCCAGCAGCTCCACCGAGACCCAGTACTTC
J: TRBJ2-6; D: -; size: -; V: TRBV27; CDR3: CASSFLPLGANVLTF; DNA: TGTGCCAGCAGTTTCCTCCCGTTGGGGGCCAACGTCCTGACTTTC
J: TRBJ1-5; D: -; size: once; V: TRBV18; CDR3: CASSPNAGNQPQHF; DNA: TGTGCCAGCTCACCGAATGCTGGCAATCAGCCCCAGCATTTT